Listed below are T cell receptor beta chains from one sample, sequenced in a study of cytomegalovirus exposure and HLA in healthy donors. The protocol was immunoSEQ multiplex PCR, while the TCRdb copy is restricted to in-frame clones and leaves out a portion. The data show roughly 71,000 clones, with around 95% seen just once and 0.63% held by the top ten. Source material: PBMCs. All receptors come from a woman between 18 and 29 years old in good health and CMV-seronegative. Each CDR3 is given with its conserved first and last residue. A D gene is named only where the DNA matches it firmly. Expanded clones get a size class; other rows say once, few or many, or leave the size out.

. | once | TRBJ1-2 | TRBV18 | TGTGCCAGCTCACCGCAACTTGGGGGGGTTGACTATGGCTACACCTTC | CASSPQLGGVDYGYTF
. | once | TRBJ1-6 | TRBV5-5 | TGTGCCAGCAGCCAGGGCTCTGCGAATTCACCCCTCCACTTT | CASSQGSANSPLHF
. | . | TRBJ1-4 | TRBV18 | TGTGCCAGCTCACCAGTGCAGGGAAGGGGAACTAATGAAAAACTGTTTTTT | CASSPVQGRGTNEKLFF
TRBD2 | . | TRBJ2-1 | TRBV19 | TGTGCCAGTACTAAAGGGACTAGCGGGGGCCCTGAGCAGTTCTTC | CASTKGTSGGPEQFF
. | . | TRBJ2-1 | TRBV28 | TGTGCCAGCACAAGCATACCGGGACAAGGAACATACAATGAGCAGTTCTTC | CASTSIPGQGTYNEQFF
. | . | TRBJ1-1 | TRBV5-1 | TGCGCCAGCAGCTTGGCCGCGTCCCTACAGGGGAACACTGAAGCTTTCTTT | CASSLAASLQGNTEAFF
. | . | TRBJ2-3 | TRBV9 | TGTGCCAGCAGCCCCCGGACGGGGGATACGCAGTATTTT | CASSPRTGDTQYF
. | . | TRBJ1-1 | TRBV5-1 | TGCGCCAGCAGCTGGGGGGGAGGGGGAATGAACACTGAAGCTTTCTTT | CASSWGGGGMNTEAFF
TRBD1 | . | TRBJ1-1 | TRBV5-1 | TGCGCCAGCAGCGGGATGGACAGGGGAACTGAAGCTTTCTTT | CASSGMDRGTEAFF
. | . | TRBJ2-7 | TRBV6-5 | TGTGCCAGCAGTCGTATGGAGGGCAGCTCCTACGAGCAGTACTTC | CASSRMEGSSYEQYF
. | . | TRBJ2-3 | TRBV27 | TGTGCCAGCAGTTTCCAGGGTCGGACAGATACGCAGTATTTT | CASSFQGRTDTQYF
TRBD1 | . | TRBJ2-6 | TRBV25-1 | TGTGCCAGCAGATTGCCGGGACAGGGGTTTTCTGGGGCCAACGTCCTGACTTTC | CASRLPGQGFSGANVLTF
. | once | TRBJ2-3 | TRBV7-3 | TGTGCCAGCAGCTTAAAGTCGGCGGGGGCGGGGACGCAGTATTTT | CASSLKSAGAGTQYF
. | . | TRBJ2-5 | TRBV6-4 | TGTGCCAGCATACGCCGCCAGGGACATTCGGGGACCCAGTACTTC | CASIRRQGHSGTQYF
. | . | TRBJ2-7 | TRBV9 | TGTGCCAGCAGCGTAGGTGGGGGGGCCGGGGAGCAGTACTTC | CASSVGGGAGEQYF
. | . | TRBJ2-3 | TRBV25-1 | TGTGCCAGCAGTGAATCGCGAAGTGGCGGGGCCAGCACAGATACGCAGTATTTT | CASSESRSGGASTDTQYF